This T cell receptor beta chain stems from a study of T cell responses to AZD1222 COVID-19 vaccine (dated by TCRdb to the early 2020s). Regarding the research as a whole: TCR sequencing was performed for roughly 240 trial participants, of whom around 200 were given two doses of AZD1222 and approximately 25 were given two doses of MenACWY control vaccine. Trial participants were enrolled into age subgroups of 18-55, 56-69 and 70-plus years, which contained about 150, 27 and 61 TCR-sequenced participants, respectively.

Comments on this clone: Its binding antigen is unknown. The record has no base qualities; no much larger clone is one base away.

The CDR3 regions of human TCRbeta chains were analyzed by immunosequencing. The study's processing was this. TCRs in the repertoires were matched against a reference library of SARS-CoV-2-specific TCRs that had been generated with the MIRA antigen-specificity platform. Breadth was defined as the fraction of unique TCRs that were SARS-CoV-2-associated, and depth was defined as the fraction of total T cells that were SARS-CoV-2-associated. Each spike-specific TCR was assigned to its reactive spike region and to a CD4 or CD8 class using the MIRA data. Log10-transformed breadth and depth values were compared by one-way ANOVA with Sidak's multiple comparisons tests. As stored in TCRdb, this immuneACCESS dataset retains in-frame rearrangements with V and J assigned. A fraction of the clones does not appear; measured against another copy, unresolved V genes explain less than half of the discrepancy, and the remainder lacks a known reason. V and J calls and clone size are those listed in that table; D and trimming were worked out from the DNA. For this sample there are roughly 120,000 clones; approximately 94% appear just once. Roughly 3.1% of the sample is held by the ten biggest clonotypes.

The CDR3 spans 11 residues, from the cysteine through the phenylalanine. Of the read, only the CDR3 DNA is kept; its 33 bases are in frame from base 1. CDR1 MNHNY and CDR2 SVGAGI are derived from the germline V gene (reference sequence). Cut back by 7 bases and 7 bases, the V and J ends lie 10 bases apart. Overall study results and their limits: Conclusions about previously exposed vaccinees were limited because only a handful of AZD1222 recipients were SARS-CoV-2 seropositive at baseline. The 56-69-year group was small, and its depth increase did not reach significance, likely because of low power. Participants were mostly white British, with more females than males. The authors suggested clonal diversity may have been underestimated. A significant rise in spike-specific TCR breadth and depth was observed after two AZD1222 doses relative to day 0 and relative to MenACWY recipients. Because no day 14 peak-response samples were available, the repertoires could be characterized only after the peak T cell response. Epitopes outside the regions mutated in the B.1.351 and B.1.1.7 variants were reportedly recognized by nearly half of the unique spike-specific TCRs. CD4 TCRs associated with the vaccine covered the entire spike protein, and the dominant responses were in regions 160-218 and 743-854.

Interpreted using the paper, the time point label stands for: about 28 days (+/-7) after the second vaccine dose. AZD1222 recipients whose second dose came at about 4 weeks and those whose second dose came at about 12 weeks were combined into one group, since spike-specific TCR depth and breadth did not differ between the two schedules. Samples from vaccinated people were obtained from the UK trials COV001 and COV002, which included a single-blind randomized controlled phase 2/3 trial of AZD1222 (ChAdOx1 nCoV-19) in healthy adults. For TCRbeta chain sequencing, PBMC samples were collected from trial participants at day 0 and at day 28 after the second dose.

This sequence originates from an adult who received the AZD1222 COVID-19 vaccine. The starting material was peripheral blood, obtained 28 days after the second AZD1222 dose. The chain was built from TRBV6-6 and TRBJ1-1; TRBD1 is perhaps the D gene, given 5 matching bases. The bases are TGTGCCAGCATTCGGGGGAGTGAAGCTTTCTTT. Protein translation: CASIRGSEAFF.